Detailed here is one TCR beta chain. Its cognate antigen is unknown. This entry is derived from a study of beta chain features in type 1 diabetes. Overall study: Patients and healthy donors were similar in age, gender and cell yields.

Expressed TCRB transcripts were sequenced because the isolated RNA had all been reverse transcribed beforehand. Only in-frame clones appear in the TCRdb table, and some are missing; sequencing was by immunoSEQ multiplex PCR. The sample holds about 140,000 clones, 10% seen once. The study's findings and limits: Type 1 diabetes patients had fewer VDJ junction insertions and more deletions. Since sequencing was performed on cDNA, cells with high TCR expression could be over-represented.

There was one heparinised blood draw per donor, averaging about 116 mL. The CDR3 sequence is 13 residues long. V lost 6 bases, J lost 3 bases, and 11 bases lay in between. Germline CDR1 and CDR2: SGHRS and YFSETQ. The chain links TRBV5-1 to TRBJ2-3; tentatively, D is TRBD1 (6 bases). The sequence was collected from a man between 18 and 35 years old in good health. The source material was naive CD4+ T cells from blood. CDR3 sequence reads: CASMGQGTDTQYF. CDR3 DNA: TGCGCCAGCATGGGCCAGGGGACAGATACGCAGTATTTT. Full variable domain (remainder filled in from reference TRBV5-1 and TRBJ2-3): KAGVTQTPRYLIKTRGQQVTLSCSPISGHRSVSWYQQTPGQGLQFLFEYFSETQRNKGNFPGRFSGRQFSNSRSEMNVSTLELGDSALYLCASMGQGTDTQYFGPGTRLTVL.